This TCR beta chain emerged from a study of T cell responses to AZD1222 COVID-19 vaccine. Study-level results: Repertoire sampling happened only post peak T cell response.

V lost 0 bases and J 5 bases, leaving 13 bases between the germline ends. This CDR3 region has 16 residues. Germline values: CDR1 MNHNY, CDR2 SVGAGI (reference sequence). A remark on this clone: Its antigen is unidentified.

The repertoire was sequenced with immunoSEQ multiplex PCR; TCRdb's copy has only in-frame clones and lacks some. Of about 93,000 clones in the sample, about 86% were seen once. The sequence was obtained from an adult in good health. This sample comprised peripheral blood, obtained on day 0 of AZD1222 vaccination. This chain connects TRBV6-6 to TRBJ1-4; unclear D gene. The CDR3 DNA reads TGTGCCAGCAGTTACTCGTCGCCAGGCGGAAATGAAAAACTGTTTTTT. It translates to CASSYSSPGGNEKLFF.